The 13 T cell receptor beta chains listed next were all sequenced from one sample in a study of shared clonotypes between healthy human individuals. Libraries were prepared by immunoSEQ multiplex PCR; TCRdb keeps only in-frame clonotypes and omits some of them. The sample consists of over a million clones, around 97% of them appearing once. The sequencing input was naive CD4+ T cells sorted from blood. The subset: CD45RA+ positively selected. The receptors derive from a young man in good health.

This clone was seen a few times. The chain links TRBV5-1 to TRBJ1-1, with 8 bases fitting TRBD1. Germline CDR1 reads SGHRS; CDR2 reads YFSETQ. V dropped 0 bases and J dropped 5; count of bases not matched to a gene: 9. The CDR3 loop spans 16 amino acids. The CDR3 DNA reads TGCGCCAGCAGCTTGGGAATGACAGGGGAGGGTACTGAAGCTTTCTTT. Its protein is CASSLGMTGEGTEAFF.

The rearrangement joins TRBV10-3 to TRBJ1-3; 7 positions match TRBD1. J lost 3 bases, V lost 6 bases, and 5 bases had no gene match. Germline assignment: CDR1 ENHRY and CDR2 SYGVKD. This CDR3 spans 14 amino acids. The CDR3 sequence is CAIRTGQNGNTIYF. For the CDR3, the DNA is TGTGCCATCAGGACAGGGCAGAATGGAAACACCATATATTTT.

The chain recombines TRBV9 with TRBJ1-5; weak D call: TRBD1 (6 bases). This CDR3 is built from 14 residues. V was clipped by 0 bases and J by 7 bases, with 11 bases between them. In germline, CDR1 is SGDLS, CDR2 YYNGEE. In nucleotides, the CDR3 is TGTGCCAGCAGCGTAGCGGGGGGCGAACAGCCCCAGCATTTT. Translating it yields CASSVAGGEQPQHF.

This clone was detected only once. The J gene is TRBJ2-5, the V gene TRBV15; D possibly corresponds to TRBD2 (6 bases). Trimming pared 5 bases from V and 3 bases from J, leaving 10 bases between. The germline CDR1 and CDR2 sequences are LNHNV and YYDKDF (reference sequence). The CDR3 sequence is 13 residues long. The CDR3 is CATSGRLEETQYF. In nucleotides, the CDR3 is TGTGCCACCAGCGGACGACTAGAAGAGACCCAGTACTTC.

The V and J genes are TRBV4-3 and TRBJ1-1; D is ambiguous. Between the trimmed V and J ends, which lost 0 bases and 4 bases, there was a span of 15 bases. CDR3 length: 16 residues. Germline-derived CDR1 and CDR2 are LGHNA and YSLEER. CDR3 sequence reads: CASSQDLGRWTTEAFF. The CDR3, as DNA: TGCGCCAGCAGCCAAGACTTGGGTAGGTGGACCACTGAAGCTTTCTTT.

The chain couples TRBV4-3 to TRBJ2-7; 12 bases agree with TRBD2. V lost 0 bases to trimming and J lost 4 bases; unmatched junction nucleotides: 7. Germline CDR1 is LGHNA and CDR2 is YSLEER. The CDR3 has 17 residues. The CDR3 sequence: CASSQERLAGAPYEQYF. CDR3 nucleotide sequence: TGCGCCAGCAGCCAAGAAAGACTAGCGGGAGCTCCTTACGAGCAGTACTTC.

This sequence joins TRBV27 and TRBJ2-1, with 8 bases identical to TRBD1. The CDR3 spans 13 residues. With 5 bases clipped from V and 10 bases from J, the junction kept 7 bases outside the gene matches. In germline, CDR1 is MNHEY, CDR2 SMNVEV (reference sequence). Here the CDR3 reads CASSRDRGVEQFF. In DNA form, the CDR3 reads TGTGCCAGCAGTAGAGACAGGGGCGTAGAGCAGTTCTTC.

V gene TRBV4-3 combines with J gene TRBJ2-3, with 7 positions matching TRBD2. The J segment lost 6 bases and the V segment lost 3 bases, leaving 6 bases of the junction unmatched. This CDR3 spans 14 amino acids. Germline values: CDR1 LGHNA, CDR2 YSLEER. CDR3 nucleotide sequence: TGCGCCAGCAGCCAGGGGGGAGCGGGGGATACGCAGTATTTT. Amino acid sequence: CASSQGGAGDTQYF.

The chain joins TRBV28 to TRBJ1-1; perhaps TRBD1 as D (5 bases). Germline CDR1 reads MDHEN; CDR2 reads SYDVKM. The germline V and J ends were trimmed by 6 bases and 4 bases, with 12 bases remaining between them. The CDR3 loop spans 13 amino acids. The CDR3 bases are TGTGCCAGCAGGGTCACGGGGGGCACTGAAGCTTTCTTT. Amino acid sequence: CASRVTGGTEAFF.

CDR3 in amino acids: CASSSTGVGTDTQYF. CDR3 DNA sequence: TGTGCCAGCAGCTCGACAGGGGTTGGCACAGATACGCAGTATTTT. The chain has TRBV11-2 and TRBJ2-3, with 8 nucleotides matching TRBD1. J gave up 1 base and V 4 bases, and 4 bases lay outside the gene matches. This CDR3 is built from 15 residues. CDR1 and CDR2 from the germline V gene are SGHAT and FQNNGV.

This chain connects TRBV14 to TRBJ2-6, with TRBD1 identical over 8 bases. The CDR3 length is 20 residues. V was pared by 0 bases and J by 0 bases, with 10 bases of the junction left unmatched. Germline V gene sequence: CDR1 SGHDN, CDR2 FVKESK. DNA of the CDR3: TGTGCCAGCAGCCAAGATCACCGCGGGACAGGCTACTCTGGGGCCAACGTCCTGACTTTC. It encodes CASSQDHRGTGYSGANVLTF.

The DNA of the CDR3 is TGTGCCAGCTCCCGGACGACAGGGGGCCTACAGCCCCAGCATTTT. This encodes CASSRTTGGLQPQHF. The chain has TRBV11-2 and TRBJ1-5; 10 bases are a match to TRBD1. V was clipped by 8 bases and J by 7 bases; unmatched bases: 11. Germline V gene sequence: CDR1 SGHAT, CDR2 FQNNGV. The CDR3 extends over 15 amino acids.

The rearrangement links TRBV27 to TRBJ2-6, with D possibly being TRBD1 (5 bases). V lost 2 bases and J 4 bases, leaving 12 bases between the germline ends. The CDR3 runs to 16 residues. Germline CDR1 MNHEY, CDR2 SMNVEV (reference sequence). The CDR3 nucleotides are TGTGCCAGCAGTTTAAGGGGCAAGTCGGGGGCCAACGTCCTGACTTTC. The encoded protein is CASSLRGKSGANVLTF.